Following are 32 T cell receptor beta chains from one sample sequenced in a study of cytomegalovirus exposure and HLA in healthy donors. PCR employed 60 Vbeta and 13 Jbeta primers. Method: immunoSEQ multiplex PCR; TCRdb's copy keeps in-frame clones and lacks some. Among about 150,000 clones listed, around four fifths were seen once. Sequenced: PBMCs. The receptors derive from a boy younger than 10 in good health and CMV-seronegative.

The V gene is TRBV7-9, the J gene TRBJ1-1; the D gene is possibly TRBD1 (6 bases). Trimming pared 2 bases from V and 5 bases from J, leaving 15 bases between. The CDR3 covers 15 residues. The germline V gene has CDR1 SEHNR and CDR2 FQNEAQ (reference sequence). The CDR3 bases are TGTGCCAGCAGCTTATACGGGGGGCAAGGGACTGAAGCTTTCTTT. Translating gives CASSLYGGQGTEAFF.

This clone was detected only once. The CDR3 nucleotides are TGTGCCAGCAGCGCCTTGGACAGGGCCTCTAATGAAAAACTGTTTTTT. This sequence encodes CASSALDRASNEKLFF. V and J are TRBV2 and TRBJ1-4, with 8 nucleotides matching TRBD1. Germline V gene sequence: CDR1 SNHLY, CDR2 FYNNEI. The CDR3 runs to 16 residues. The J segment lost 3 bases and the V segment lost 6 bases, leaving 9 bases of the junction unmatched.

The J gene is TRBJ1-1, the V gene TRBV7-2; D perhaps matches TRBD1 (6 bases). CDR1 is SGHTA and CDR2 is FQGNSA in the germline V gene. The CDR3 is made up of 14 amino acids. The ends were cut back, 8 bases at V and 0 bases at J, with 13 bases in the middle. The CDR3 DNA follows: TGTGCCAGCGCTTTGAACAGGGTGAACACTGAAGCTTTCTTT. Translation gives CASALNRVNTEAFF.

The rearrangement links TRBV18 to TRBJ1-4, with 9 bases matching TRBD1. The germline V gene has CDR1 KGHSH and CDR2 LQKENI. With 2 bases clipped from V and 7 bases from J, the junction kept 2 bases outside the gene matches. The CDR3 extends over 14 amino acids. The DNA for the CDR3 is TGTGCCAGCTCACCAACAGGGGGCGGTGAAAAACTGTTTTTT. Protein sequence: CASSPTGGGEKLFF.

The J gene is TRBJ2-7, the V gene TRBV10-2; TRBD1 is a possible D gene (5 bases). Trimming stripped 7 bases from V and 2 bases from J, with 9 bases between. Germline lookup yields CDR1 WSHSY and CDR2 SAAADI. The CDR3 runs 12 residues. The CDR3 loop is CASTTVPYEQYF. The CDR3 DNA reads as TGCGCCAGCACGACAGTCCCCTACGAGCAGTACTTC.

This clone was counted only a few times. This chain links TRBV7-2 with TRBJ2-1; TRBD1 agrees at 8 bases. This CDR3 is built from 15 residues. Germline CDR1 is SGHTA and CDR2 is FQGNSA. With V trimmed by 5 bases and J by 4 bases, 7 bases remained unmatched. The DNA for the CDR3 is TGTGCCAGCAGCCTATGGACAGGGAGATACAATGAGCAGTTCTTC. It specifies CASSLWTGRYNEQFF.

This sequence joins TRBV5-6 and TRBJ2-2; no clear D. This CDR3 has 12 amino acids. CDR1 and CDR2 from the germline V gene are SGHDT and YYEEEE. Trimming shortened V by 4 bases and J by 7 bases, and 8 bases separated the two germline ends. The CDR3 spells CASSIRGGELFF. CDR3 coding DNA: TGTGCCAGCAGCATAAGAGGCGGGGAGCTGTTTTTT.

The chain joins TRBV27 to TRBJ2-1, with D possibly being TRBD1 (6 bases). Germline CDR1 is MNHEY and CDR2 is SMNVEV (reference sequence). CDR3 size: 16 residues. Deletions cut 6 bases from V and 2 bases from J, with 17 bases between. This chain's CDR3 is CASSISSGDAYNEQFF. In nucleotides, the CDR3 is TGTGCCAGCAGCATATCATCAGGGGATGCCTACAATGAGCAGTTCTTC.

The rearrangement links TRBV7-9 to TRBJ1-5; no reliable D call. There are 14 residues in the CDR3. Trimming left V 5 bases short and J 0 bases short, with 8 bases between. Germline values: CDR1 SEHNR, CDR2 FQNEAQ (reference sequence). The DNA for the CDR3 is TGTGCCAGCAGCCCCACAGATAGCAATCAGCCCCAGCATTTT. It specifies CASSPTDSNQPQHF.

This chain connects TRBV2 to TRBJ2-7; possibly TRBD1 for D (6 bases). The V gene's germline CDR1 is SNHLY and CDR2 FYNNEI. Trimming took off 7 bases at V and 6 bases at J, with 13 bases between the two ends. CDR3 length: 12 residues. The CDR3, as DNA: TGTGCCAGCATCGAACAGGGTGGCGAGCAGTACTTC. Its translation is CASIEQGGEQYF.

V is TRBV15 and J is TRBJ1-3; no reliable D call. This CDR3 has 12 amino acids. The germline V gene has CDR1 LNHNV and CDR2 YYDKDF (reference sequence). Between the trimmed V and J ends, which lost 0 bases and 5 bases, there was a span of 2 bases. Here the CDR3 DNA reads TGTGCCACCAGCAGAGATAGAAACACCATATATTTT. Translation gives CATSRDRNTIYF. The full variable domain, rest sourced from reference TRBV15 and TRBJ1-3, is DAMVIQNPRYQVTQFGKPVTLSCSQTLNHNVMYWYQQKSSQAPKLLFHYYDKDFNNEADTPDNFQSRRPNTSFCFLDIRSPGLGDTAMYLCATSRDRNTIYFGEGSWLTVV.

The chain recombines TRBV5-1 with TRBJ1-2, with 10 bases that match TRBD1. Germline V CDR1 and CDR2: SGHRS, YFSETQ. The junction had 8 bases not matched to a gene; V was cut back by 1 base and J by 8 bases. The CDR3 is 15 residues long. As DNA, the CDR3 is TGCGCCAGCAGCTTGAATGGGGACAGGGGAGAAGGCTACACCTTC. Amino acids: CASSLNGDRGEGYTF.

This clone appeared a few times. The CDR3 DNA sequence: TGTGCCAGCAGCCTAGGACAGGCGCGAGATCAGCCCCAGCATTTT. Its protein is CASSLGQARDQPQHF. The rearrangement links TRBV7-9 to TRBJ1-5, with 7 bases identical to TRBD1. This CDR3 is 15 amino acids long. Germline-derived CDR1 and CDR2 are SEHNR and FQNEAQ (reference sequence). V lost 5 bases, J lost 5 bases, and 9 bases stayed unmatched.

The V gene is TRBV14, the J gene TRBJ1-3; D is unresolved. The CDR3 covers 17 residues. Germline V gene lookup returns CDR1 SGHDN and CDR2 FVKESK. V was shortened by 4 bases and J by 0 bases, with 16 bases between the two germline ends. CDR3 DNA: TGTGCCAGCAGCCTAAGATCGGGTGGGAGCTCTGGAAACACCATATATTTT. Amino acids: CASSLRSGGSSGNTIYF. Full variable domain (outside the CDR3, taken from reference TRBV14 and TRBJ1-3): EAGVTQFPSHSVIEKGQTVTLRCDPISGHDNLYWYRRVMGKEIKFLLHFVKESKQDESGMPNNRFLAERTGGTYSTLKVQPAELEDSGVYFCASSLRSGGSSGNTIYFGEGSWLTVV.

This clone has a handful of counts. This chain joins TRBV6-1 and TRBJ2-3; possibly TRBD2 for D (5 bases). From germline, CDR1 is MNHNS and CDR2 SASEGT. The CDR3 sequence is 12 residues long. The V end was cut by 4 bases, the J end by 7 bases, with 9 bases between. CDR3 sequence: CASSGTRHTQYF. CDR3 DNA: TGTGCCAGCAGTGGGACTCGACATACGCAGTATTTT.

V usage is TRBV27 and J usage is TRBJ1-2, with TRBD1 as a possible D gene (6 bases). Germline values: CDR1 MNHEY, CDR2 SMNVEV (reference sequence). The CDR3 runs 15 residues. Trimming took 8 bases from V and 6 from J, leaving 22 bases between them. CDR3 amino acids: CASRNLGGRRHGYTF. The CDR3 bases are TGTGCCAGCCGCAATCTCGGGGGGCGTAGACATGGCTACACCTTC.

This chain's CDR3 is CASSRRGTPGANVLTF. CDR3 nucleotides: TGTGCCAGCAGCCGGCGGGGGACGCCTGGGGCCAACGTCCTGACTTTC. This sequence joins TRBV14 and TRBJ2-6; 7 bases are shared with TRBD2. J was trimmed by 2 bases and V by 4 bases; bases with no gene match: 5. The CDR3 sequence is 16 residues long. CDR1 and CDR2 from the germline V gene are SGHDN and FVKESK.

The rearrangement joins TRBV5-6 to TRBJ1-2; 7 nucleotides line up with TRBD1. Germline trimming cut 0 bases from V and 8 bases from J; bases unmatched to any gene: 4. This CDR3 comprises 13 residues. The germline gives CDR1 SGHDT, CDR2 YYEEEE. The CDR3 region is CASSLDRGKGYTF. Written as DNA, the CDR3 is TGTGCCAGCAGCTTGGACAGGGGCAAGGGCTACACCTTC.

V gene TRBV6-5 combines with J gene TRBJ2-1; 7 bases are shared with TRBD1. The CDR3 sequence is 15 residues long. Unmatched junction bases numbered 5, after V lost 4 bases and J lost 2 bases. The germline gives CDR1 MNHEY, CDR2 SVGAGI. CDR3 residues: CASSLQGTPYNEQFF. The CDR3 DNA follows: TGTGCCAGCAGTTTACAGGGGACCCCCTACAATGAGCAGTTCTTC.

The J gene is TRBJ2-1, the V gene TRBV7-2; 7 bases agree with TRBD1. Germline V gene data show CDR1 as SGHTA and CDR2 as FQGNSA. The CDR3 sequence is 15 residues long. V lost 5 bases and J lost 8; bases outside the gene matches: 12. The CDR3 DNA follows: TGTGCCAGCAGCACCCGGGACAGTCCGGCCGATGAGCAGTTCTTC. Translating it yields CASSTRDSPADEQFF.

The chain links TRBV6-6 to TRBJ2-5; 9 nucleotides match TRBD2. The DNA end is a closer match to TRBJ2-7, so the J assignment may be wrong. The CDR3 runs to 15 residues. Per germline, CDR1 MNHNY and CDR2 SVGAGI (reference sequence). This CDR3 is CASSLASGAGYEQYF. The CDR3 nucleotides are TGTGCCAGCAGTCTTGCTAGCGGGGCCGGGTACGAGCAGTACTTC.

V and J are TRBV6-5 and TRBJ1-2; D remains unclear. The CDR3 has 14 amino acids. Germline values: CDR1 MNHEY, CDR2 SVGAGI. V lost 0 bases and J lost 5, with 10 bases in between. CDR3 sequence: CASSYSDSSYGYTF. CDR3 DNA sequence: TGTGCCAGCAGTTACTCCGATAGCTCATATGGCTACACCTTC.

CDR3 loop: CASSPISANTQYF. The CDR3 coding sequence is TGTGCCAGCAGCCCGATTTCCGCGAATACGCAGTATTTT. The rearrangement uses TRBV13 and TRBJ2-3; D is undetermined. V lost 5 bases to trimming and J lost 7 bases, with 13 bases between them. CDR3 length: 13 residues. Per the germline V gene, CDR1 is PRHDT and CDR2 is FYEKMQ (reference sequence). The full variable domain, rest sourced from reference TRBV13 and TRBJ2-3, is AAGVIQSPRHLIKEKRETATLKCYPIPRHDTVYWYQQGPGQDPQFLISFYEKMQSDKGSIPDRFSAQQFSDYHSELNMSSLELGDSALYFCASSPISANTQYFGPGTRLTVL.

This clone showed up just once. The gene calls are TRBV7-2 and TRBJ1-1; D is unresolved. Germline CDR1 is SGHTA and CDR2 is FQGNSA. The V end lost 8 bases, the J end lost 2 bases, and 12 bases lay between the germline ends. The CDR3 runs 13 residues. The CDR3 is CASCSSSNTEAFF. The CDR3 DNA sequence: TGTGCCAGCTGTAGCAGCTCAAACACTGAAGCTTTCTTT.

The DNA of the CDR3 is TGCGCCAGCAGCCTCGTCAGGGACTACGAGCAGTACTTC. This codes for CASSLVRDYEQYF. This rearrangement joins TRBV4-1 to TRBJ2-7; possible D gene TRBD1, 5 bases. This CDR3 has 13 amino acids. Germline V gene lookup returns CDR1 MGHRA and CDR2 YSYEKL. V gave up 4 bases and J gave up 3 bases, with 10 bases separating them.

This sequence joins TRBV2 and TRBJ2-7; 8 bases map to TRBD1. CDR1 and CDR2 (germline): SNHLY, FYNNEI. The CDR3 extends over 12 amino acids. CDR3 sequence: CATRTGTHEQYF. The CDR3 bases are TGTGCTACGAGGACAGGGACCCACGAGCAGTACTTC.

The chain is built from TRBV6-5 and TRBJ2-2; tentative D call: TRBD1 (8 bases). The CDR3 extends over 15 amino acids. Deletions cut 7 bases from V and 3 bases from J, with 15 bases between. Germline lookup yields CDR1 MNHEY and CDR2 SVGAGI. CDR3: CASTRQGRDTGELFF. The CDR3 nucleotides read TGTGCCAGCACCCGACAGGGGAGGGACACCGGGGAGCTGTTTTTT.

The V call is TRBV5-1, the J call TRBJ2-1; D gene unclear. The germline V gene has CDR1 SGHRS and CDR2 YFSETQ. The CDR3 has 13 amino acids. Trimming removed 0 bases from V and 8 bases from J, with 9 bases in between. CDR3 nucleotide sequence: TGCGCCAGCAGCTTGGAGCTAGAGGATGAGCAGTTCTTC. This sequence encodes CASSLELEDEQFF.

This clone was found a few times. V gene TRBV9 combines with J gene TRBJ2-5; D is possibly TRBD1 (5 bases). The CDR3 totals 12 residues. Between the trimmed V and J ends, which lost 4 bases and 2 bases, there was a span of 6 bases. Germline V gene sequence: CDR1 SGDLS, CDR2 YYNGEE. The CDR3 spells CASSRGQETQYF. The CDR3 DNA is TGTGCCAGCAGCAGGGGTCAAGAGACCCAGTACTTC.

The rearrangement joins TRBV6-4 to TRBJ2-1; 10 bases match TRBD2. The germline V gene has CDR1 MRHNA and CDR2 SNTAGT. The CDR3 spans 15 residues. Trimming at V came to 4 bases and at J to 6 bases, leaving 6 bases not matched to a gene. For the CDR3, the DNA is TGTGCCAGCAGTGTAAGCGGGGGGGCCGGCAATGAGCAGTTCTTC. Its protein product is CASSVSGGAGNEQFF.

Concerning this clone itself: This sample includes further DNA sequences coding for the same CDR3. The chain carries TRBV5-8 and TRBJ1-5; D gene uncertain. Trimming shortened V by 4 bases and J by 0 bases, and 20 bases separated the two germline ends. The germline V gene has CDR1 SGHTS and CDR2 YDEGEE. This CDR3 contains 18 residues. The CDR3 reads CASSRATYPGNSNQPQHF. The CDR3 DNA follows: TGTGCCAGCAGCCGAGCGACGTATCCTGGTAATAGCAATCAGCCCCAGCATTTT. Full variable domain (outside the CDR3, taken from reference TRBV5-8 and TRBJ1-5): EAGVTQSPTHLIKTRGQQATLRCSPISGHTSVYWYQQALGLGLQFLLWYDEGEERNRGNFPPRFSGRQFPNYSSELNVNALELEDSALYLCASSRATYPGNSNQPQHFGDGTRLSIL.

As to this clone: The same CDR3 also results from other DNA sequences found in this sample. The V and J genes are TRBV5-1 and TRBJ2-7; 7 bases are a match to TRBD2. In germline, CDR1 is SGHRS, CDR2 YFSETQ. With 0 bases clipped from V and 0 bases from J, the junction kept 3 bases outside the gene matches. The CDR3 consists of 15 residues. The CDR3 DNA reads TGCGCCAGCAGCTTGGGGCGGGGGTCCTCCTACGAGCAGTACTTC. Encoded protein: CASSLGRGSSYEQYF.